This entry is about one T cell receptor beta chain. Antigen unknown. Genes here carry mouse names. The read halts 4 residues ahead of the CDR3 end, with the missing end drawn from the germline J gene. This sample was taken from a study of CD8+ T cells in alopecia areata. Broader study findings: TCR sharing was clearer in mice than between patients, perhaps partly owing to patient HLA diversity. Affected scalp, especially in alopecia totalis/universalis, had a higher clonality than normal scalp did.

This CDR3 has 16 residues. The junction had 6 bases not matched to a gene; V was cut back by 3 bases and J by 5 bases. CDR1 and CDR2 (germline): LGHNA, YNLKQL (reference sequence). Combined cutaneous lymph node cells underwent sorting by CD4, CD8alpha, NKG2D, NKG2ACE and additional markers. Reverse transcribed after extraction, RNA yielded cDNA as the sequencing template. Measured with immunoSEQ multiplex PCR; TCRdb has only the in-frame clones, and not every one. The profile covers 200,000 to 300,000 clones, none occurring a single time. The J gene is TRBJ2-1, the V gene TRBV5; 11 bases are shared with TRBD2. The clonotype originates from a C3H/HeJ mouse with alopecia areata. This mouse strain has H2-k as its MHC haplotype. The sample taken for sequencing was CD4+ T cells sorted from a lymph node. CDR3 DNA (partial): TGTGCCAGCAGCCAGCCCCTGGACTGGGGGGATGCT. This sequence encodes CASSQPLDWGDA. In full, the CDR3 is CASSQPLDWGDAEQFF.